This TCR beta chain derives from a study of early T cells in non-severe SARS-CoV-2 infection. One entry per CDR3 protein, called by TCRdb with MiXCR from the 5' RACE reads. There are tens of thousands of distinct CDR3 sequences in the sample; more than 13% occur only once, and approximately 9.1% lies in the top ten. There are 15 residues in the CDR3. J lost 2 bases, V lost 1 base, and 5 bases had no gene match. Germline-derived CDR1 and CDR2 are SGHNT and YYREEE (reference sequence). This clonotype has a handful of counts. The gene calls are TRBV5-4 and TRBJ2-7; TRBD2 aligns across 8 bases. This sequence was found in an adult who was a healthcare worker with PCR-confirmed SARS-CoV-2 infection or an uninfected control (not recorded which). This specimen was whole blood, taken at baseline. CDR3 sequence: CASSLSPAGAYEQYF. The CDR3, as DNA: TGTGCCAGCAGCTTGTCCCCAGCGGGGGCCTACGAGCAGTACTTC. The whole variable domain, filled in from reference TRBV5-4 and TRBJ2-7, reads ETGVTQSPTHLIKTRGQQVTLRCSSQSGHNTVSWYQQALGQGPQFIFQYYREEENGRGNFPPRFSGLQFPNYSSELNVNALELDDSALYLCASSLSPAGAYEQYFGPGTRLTVT.